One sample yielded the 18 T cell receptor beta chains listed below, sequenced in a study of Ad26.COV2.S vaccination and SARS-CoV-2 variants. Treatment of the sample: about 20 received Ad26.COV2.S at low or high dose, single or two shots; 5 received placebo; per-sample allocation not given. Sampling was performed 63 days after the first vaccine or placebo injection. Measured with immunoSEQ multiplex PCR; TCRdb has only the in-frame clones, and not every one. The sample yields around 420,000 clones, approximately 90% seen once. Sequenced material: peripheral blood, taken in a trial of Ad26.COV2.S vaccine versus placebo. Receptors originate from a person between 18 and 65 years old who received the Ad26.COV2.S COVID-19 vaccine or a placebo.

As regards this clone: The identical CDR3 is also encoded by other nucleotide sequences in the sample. This CDR3 reads CATSDGGSYEQYF. CDR3 DNA: TGTGCCACCAGTGACGGGGGGTCCTACGAGCAGTACTTC. The rearrangement uses TRBV24-1 and TRBJ2-7, with 7 bases that match TRBD2. The CDR3 sequence is 13 residues long. V lost 4 bases, J lost 1 base, and 0 bases stayed unmatched. CDR1 and CDR2 (germline): KGHDR, SFDVKD.

The CDR3 reads CASPRRVISGFSNQPQHF. CDR3 nucleotide sequence: TGTGCCAGCCCCCGCAGGGTTATATCTGGATTTAGCAATCAGCCCCAGCATTTT. V is TRBV6-9 and J is TRBJ1-5; D is perhaps TRBD1 (5 bases). This CDR3 spans 18 amino acids. Trimming removed 8 bases at V and 0 bases at J, with 23 bases between. CDR1 is MNHGY and CDR2 is SVAAGI in the germline V gene.

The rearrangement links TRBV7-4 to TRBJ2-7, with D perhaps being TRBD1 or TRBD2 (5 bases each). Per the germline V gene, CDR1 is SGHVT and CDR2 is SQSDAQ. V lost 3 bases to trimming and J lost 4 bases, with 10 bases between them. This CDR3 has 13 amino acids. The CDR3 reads CASSFWDGYEQYF. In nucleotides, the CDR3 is TGTGCCAGCAGCTTTTGGGACGGTTACGAGCAGTACTTC.

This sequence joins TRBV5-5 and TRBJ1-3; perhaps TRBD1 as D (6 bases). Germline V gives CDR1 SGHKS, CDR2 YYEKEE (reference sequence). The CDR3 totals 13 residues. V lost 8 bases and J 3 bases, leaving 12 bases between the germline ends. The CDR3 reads CASGGGNGNTIYF. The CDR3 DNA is TGTGCCAGTGGAGGGGGGAATGGAAACACCATATATTTT.

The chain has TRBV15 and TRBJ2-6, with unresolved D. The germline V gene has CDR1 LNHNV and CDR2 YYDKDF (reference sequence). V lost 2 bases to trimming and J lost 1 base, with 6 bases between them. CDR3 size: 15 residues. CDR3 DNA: TGTGCCACCAGCAGATTGGGGTCTGGGGCCAACGTCCTGACTTTC. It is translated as CATSRLGSGANVLTF.

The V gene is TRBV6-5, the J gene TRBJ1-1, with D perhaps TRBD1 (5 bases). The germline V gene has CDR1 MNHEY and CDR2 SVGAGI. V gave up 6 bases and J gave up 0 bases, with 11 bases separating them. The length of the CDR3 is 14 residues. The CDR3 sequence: CASSWGGLNTEAFF. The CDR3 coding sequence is TGTGCCAGCAGCTGGGGGGGGTTGAACACTGAAGCTTTCTTT.

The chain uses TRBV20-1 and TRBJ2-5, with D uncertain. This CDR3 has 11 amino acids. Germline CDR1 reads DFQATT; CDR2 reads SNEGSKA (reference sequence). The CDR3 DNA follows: TGCAGCGTAGGACCGATAGAGACCCAGTACTTC. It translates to CSVGPIETQYF.

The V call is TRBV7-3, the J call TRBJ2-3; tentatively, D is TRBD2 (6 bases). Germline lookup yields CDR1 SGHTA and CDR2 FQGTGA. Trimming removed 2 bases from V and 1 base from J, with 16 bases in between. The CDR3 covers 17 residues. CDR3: CASSLEALAHGTDTQYF. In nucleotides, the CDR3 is TGTGCCAGCAGCTTAGAGGCACTAGCCCACGGCACAGATACGCAGTATTTT.

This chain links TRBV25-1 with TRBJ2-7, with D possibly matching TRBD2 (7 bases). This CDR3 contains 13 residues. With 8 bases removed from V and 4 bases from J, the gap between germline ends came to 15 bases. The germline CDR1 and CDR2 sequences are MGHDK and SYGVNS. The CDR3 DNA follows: TGTGCCAGCGCCGGGGGGCTGAAGTACGAGCAGTACTTC. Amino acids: CASAGGLKYEQYF.

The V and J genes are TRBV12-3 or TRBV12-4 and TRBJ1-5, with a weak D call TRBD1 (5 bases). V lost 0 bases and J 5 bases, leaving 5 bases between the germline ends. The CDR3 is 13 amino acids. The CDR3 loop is CASSLAGDQPQHF. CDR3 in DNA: TGTGCCAGCAGTTTAGCGGGGGATCAGCCCCAGCATTTT.

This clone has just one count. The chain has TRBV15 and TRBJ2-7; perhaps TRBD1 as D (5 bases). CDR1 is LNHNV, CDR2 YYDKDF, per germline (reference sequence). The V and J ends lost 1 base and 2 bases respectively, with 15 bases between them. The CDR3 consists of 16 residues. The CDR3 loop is CATSRAQGRAAYEQYF. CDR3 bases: TGTGCCACCAGCAGAGCCCAGGGCAGGGCAGCCTACGAGCAGTACTTC. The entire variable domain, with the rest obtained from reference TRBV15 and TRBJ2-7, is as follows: DAMVIQNPRYQVTQFGKPVTLSCSQTLNHNVMYWYQQKSSQAPKLLFHYYDKDFNNEADTPDNFQSRRPNTSFCFLDIRSPGLGDTAMYLCATSRAQGRAAYEQYFGPGTRLTVT.

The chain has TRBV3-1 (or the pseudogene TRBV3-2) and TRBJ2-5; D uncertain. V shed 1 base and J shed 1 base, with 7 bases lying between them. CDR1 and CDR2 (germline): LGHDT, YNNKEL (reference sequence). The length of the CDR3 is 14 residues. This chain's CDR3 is CASSQVTLQETQYF. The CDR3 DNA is TGTGCCAGCAGCCAAGTCACCCTCCAAGAGACCCAGTACTTC.

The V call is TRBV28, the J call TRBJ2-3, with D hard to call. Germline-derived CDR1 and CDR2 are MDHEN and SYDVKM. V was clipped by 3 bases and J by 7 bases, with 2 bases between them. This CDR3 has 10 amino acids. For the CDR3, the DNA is TGTGCCAGCAGTTTTAATACGCAGTATTTT. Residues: CASSFNTQYF. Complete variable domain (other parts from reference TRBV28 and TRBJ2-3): DVKVTQSSRYLVKRTGEKVFLECVQDMDHENMFWYRQDPGLGLRLIYFSYDVKMKEKGDIPEGYSVSREKKERFSLILESASTNQTSMYLCASSFNTQYFGPGTRLTVL.

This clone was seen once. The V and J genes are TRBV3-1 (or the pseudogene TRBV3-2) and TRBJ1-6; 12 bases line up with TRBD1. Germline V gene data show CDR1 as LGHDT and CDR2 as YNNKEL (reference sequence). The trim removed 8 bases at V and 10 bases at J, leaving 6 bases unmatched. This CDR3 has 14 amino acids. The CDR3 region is CASHPGTGGSPLHF. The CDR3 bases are TGTGCCAGCCATCCCGGGACAGGGGGCTCACCCCTCCACTTT.

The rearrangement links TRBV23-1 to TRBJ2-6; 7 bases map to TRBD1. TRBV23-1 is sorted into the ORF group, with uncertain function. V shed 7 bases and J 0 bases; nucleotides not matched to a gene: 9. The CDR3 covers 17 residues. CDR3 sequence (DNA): TGCGCCAGCATACGAGGCAGGGGGTTCTCTGGGGCCAACGTCCTGACTTTC. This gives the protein CASIRGRGFSGANVLTF.

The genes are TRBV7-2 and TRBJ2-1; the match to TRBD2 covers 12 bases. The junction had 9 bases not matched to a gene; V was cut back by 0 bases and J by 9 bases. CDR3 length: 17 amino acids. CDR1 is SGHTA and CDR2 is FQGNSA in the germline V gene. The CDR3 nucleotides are TGTGCCAGCAGCTTAGCCGCTAGCGGGGGGGCGACTGGTGAGCAGTTCTTC. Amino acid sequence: CASSLAASGGATGEQFF.

CDR3 nucleotides: TGCGCCAGCAGCCAAGAAGAAGGGCGAGGGGTACAGTACTTC. It yields the protein CASSQEEGRGVQYF. V and J are TRBV4-3 and TRBJ2-5; D is perhaps TRBD1 or TRBD2 (5 bases each). The V and J ends lost 0 bases and 11 bases respectively, with 16 bases between them. CDR1 and CDR2 (germline): LGHNA, YSLEER. The CDR3 is 14 residues long.

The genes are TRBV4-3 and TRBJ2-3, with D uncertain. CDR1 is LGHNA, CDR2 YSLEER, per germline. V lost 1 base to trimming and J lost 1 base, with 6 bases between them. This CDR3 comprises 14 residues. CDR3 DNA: TGCGCCAGCAGCCAAGTAGACGGCACAGATACGCAGTATTTT. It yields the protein CASSQVDGTDTQYF.